This TCR beta chain derives from a study of T-cell memory formation after mild COVID-19. TCRdb processed the 5' RACE reads anew with MiXCR; each CDR3 protein has one entry. The data hold about half a million distinct CDR3 sequences, with about 20% observed a single time. The V end was cut by 2 bases, the J end by 2 bases, with 14 bases between. From germline, CDR1 is SGHKS and CDR2 YYEKEE (reference sequence). The CDR3 spans 16 residues. This clonotype came up many times. Sequencing used PBMCs or a T cell subset sorted from them (not recorded which). This receptor was identified in an adult woman who had mild COVID-19 (a few samples of this study predate the infection). Cell type and time point are not known. The chain uses TRBV5-5 and TRBJ2-4; tentative D call: TRBD1 (7 bases). The CDR3 DNA follows: TGTGCCAGCAGCTTTCAGGGGGGAGTGACCAAAAACATTCAGTACTTC. Translation gives CASSFQGGVTKNIQYF.